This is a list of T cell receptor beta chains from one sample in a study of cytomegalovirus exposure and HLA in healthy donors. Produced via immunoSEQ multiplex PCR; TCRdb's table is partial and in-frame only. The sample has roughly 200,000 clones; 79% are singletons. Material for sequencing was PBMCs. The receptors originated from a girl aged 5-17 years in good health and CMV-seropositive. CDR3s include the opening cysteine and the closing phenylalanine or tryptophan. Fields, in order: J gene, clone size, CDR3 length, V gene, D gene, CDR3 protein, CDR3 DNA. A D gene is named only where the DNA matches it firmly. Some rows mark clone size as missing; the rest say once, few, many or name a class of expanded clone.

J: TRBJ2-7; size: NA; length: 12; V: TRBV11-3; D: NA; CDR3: CASSNRVYEQYF; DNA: TGTGCCAGCAGCAACAGGGTCTACGAGCAGTACTTC
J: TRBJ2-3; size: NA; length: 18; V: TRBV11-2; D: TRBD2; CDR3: CASSLYGRPGLGTDTQYF; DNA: TGTGCCAGCAGCTTGTATGGGCGACCGGGACTAGGCACAGATACGCAGTATTTT
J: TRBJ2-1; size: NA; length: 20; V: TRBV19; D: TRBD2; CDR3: CASSPAGLAGAHSSYNEQFF; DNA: TGTGCCAGTAGTCCAGCCGGACTAGCGGGGGCCCATAGCTCCTACAATGAGCAGTTCTTC
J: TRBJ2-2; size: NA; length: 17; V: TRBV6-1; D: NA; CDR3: CASSELEGGRSTGELFF; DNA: TGTGCCAGCAGTGAACTTGAGGGGGGGCGGAGCACCGGGGAGCTGTTTTTT
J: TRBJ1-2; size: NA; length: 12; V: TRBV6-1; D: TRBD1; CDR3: CASQQGGYGYTF; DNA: TGTGCCAGCCAACAGGGGGGGTATGGCTACACCTTC
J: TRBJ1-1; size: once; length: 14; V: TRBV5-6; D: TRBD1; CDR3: CASSPGQPNTEAFF; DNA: TGTGCCAGCAGCCCGGGACAGCCAAACACTGAAGCTTTCTTT
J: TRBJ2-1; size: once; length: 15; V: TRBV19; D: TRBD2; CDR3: CASTLGGTTYNEQFF; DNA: TGTGCCAGTACCCTCGGGGGGACGACCTACAATGAGCAGTTCTTC
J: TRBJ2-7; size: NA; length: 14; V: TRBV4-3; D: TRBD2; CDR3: CASSQGGSSYEQYF; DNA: TGCGCCAGCAGCCAGGGCGGGAGCTCCTACGAGCAGTACTTC
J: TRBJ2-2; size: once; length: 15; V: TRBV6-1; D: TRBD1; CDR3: CASTEQGAGTGELFF; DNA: TGTGCCAGCACCGAACAGGGGGCGGGCACCGGGGAGCTGTTTTTT
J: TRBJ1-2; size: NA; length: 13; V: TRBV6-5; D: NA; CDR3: CASGRQGVSGYTF; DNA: TGTGCCAGCGGACGCCAGGGTGTTAGTGGCTACACCTTC
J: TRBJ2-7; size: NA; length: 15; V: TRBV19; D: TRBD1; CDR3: CASSSGTGLPYEQYF; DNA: TGTGCCAGTAGTAGCGGGACAGGACTACCCTACGAGCAGTACTTC
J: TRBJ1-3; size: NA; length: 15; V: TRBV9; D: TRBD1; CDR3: CASSAPSGQENTIYF; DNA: TGTGCCAGCAGCGCCCCTTCGGGACAGGAAAACACCATATATTTT
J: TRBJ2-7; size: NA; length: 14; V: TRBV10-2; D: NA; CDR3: CASSPRQVTYEQYF; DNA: TGCGCCAGCAGTCCCAGGCAGGTAACCTACGAGCAGTACTTC
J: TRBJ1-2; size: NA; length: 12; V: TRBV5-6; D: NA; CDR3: CASSGGGAGYTF; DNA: TGTGCCAGCAGCGGCGGGGGGGCTGGCTACACCTTC
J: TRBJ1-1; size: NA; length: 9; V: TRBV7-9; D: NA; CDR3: CSSGPEAFF; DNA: TGTTCCAGCGGGCCTGAAGCTTTCTTT
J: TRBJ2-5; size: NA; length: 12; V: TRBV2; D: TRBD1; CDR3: CASSSGGETQYF; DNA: TGTGCCAGCAGCTCAGGGGGAGAGACCCAGTACTTC
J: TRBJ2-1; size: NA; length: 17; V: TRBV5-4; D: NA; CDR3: CASSLGGAGPADNEQFF; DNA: TGTGCCAGCAGCTTGGGGGGCGCCGGGCCTGCGGACAATGAGCAGTTCTTC
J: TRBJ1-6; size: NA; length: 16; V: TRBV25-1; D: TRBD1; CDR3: CASSDFRQGDNSPLHF; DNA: TGTGCCAGCAGTGATTTTCGACAGGGAGATAATTCACCCCTCCACTTT
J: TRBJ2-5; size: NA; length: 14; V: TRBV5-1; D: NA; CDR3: CASSLGQLQETQYF; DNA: TGCGCCAGCAGCTTAGGACAACTCCAAGAGACCCAGTACTTC
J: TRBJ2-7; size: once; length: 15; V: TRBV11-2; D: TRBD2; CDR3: CASSLVLGLAYEQYF; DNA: TGTGCCAGCAGCTTAGTACTTGGACTAGCCTACGAGCAGTACTTC
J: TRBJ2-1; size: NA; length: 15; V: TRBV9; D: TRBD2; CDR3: CASSVAGGTYNEQFF; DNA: TGTGCCAGCAGCGTAGCCGGGGGGACCTACAATGAGCAGTTCTTC
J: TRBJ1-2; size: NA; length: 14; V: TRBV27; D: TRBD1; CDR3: CASSRDRGGYGYTF; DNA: TGTGCCAGCAGTAGGGACAGGGGTGGCTATGGCTACACCTTC
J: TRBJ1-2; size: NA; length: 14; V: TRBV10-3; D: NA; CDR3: CAISDPTLGYGYTF; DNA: TGTGCCATCAGTGACCCGACATTGGGCTATGGCTACACCTTC
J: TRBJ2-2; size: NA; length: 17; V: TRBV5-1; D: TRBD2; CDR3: CASSLSPSGGNTGELFF; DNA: TGCGCCAGCAGCTTGTCCCCTAGCGGAGGGAACACCGGGGAGCTGTTTTTT
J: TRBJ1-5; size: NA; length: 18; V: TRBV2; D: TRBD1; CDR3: CASSPDRALMYSNQPQHF; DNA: TGTGCCAGCAGCCCGGACAGGGCCCTTATGTATAGCAATCAGCCCCAGCATTTT
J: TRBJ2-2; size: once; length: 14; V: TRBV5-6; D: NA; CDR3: CASSLDSYTGELFF; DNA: TGTGCCAGCAGCCTCGACTCCTACACCGGGGAGCTGTTTTTT
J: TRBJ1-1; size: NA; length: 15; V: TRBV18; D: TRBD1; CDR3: CASSASGGWDTEAFF; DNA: TGTGCCAGCTCAGCATCAGGGGGCTGGGACACTGAAGCTTTCTTT
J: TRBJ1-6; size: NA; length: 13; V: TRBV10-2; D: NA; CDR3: CATNREPYSPLHF; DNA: TGCGCCACCAACAGGGAGCCGTATTCACCCCTCCACTTT
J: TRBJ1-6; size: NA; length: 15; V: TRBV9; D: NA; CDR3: CASTRTDTNNSPLHF; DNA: TGTGCCAGCACCCGTACGGACACCAATAATTCACCCCTCCACTTT
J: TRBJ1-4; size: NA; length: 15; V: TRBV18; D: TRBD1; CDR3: CASSPGGQGSEKLFF; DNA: TGTGCCAGCTCACCAGGCGGACAGGGGAGTGAAAAACTGTTTTTT
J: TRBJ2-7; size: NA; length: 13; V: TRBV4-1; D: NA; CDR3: CASSRGLRYEQYF; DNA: TGCGCCAGCAGCCGGGGGCTGAGGTACGAGCAGTACTTC
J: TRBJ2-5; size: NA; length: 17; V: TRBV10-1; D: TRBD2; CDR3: CASSPGGFSGDQETQYF; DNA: TGCGCCAGCAGCCCCGGGGGGTTTAGCGGGGACCAAGAGACCCAGTACTTC
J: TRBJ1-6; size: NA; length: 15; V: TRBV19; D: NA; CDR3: CASSIARTVNSPLHF; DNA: TGTGCCAGTAGTATAGCGCGGACAGTTAATTCACCCCTCCACTTT
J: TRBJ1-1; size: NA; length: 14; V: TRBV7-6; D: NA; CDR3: CASSSGSMNTEAFF; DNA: TGTGCCAGCAGCTCCGGGAGTATGAACACTGAAGCTTTCTTT
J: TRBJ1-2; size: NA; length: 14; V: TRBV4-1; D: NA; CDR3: CASSQDQGPYGYTF; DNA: TGCGCCAGCAGCCAAGATCAGGGCCCCTATGGCTACACCTTC
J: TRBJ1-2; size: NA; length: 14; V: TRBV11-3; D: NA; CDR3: CASSLDTPTGSYTF; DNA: TGTGCCAGCAGCTTAGACACCCCAACAGGAAGCTACACCTTC
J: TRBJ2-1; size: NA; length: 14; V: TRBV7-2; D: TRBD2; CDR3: CASSSGLAGMEQFF; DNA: TGTGCCAGCAGCTCGGGACTAGCGGGGATGGAGCAGTTCTTC
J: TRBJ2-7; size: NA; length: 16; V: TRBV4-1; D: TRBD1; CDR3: CASSHPPGQGPYEQYF; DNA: TGCGCCAGCAGCCACCCCCCGGGACAGGGCCCCTACGAGCAGTACTTC
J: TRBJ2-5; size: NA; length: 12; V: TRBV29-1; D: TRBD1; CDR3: CSGYRGQGTQYF; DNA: TGCAGCGGATACAGGGGCCAAGGGACCCAGTACTTC
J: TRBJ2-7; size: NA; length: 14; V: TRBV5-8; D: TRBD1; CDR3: CASSIAQGVGEQYF; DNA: TGTGCCAGCAGCATAGCACAGGGGGTTGGGGAGCAGTACTTC
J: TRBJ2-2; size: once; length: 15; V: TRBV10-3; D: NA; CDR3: CAINGKGLNTGELFF; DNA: TGTGCCATCAATGGGAAGGGGCTAAACACCGGGGAGCTGTTTTTT
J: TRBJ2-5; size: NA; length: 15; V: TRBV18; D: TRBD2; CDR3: CASSFSGGLPETQYF; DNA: TGTGCCAGCTCGTTTAGCGGGGGCCTCCCGGAGACCCAGTACTTC
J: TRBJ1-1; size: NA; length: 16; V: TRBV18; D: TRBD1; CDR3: CASSFIGQGARTEAFF; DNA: TGTGCCAGCTCATTCATTGGACAGGGGGCGCGCACTGAAGCTTTCTTT
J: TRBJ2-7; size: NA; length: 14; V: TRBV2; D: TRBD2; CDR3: CASRSGGLSYEQYF; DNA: TGTGCCAGCAGGAGCGGGGGACTCTCCTACGAGCAGTACTTC
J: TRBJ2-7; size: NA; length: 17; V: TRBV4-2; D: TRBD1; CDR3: CASSQDPDRGLMGEQYF; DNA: TGTGCCAGCAGCCAAGATCCCGACAGGGGGCTAATGGGCGAGCAGTACTTC
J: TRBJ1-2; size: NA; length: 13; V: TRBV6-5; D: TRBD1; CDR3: CASTLGQGYGYTF; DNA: TGTGCCAGCACCCTGGGACAGGGCTATGGCTACACCTTC
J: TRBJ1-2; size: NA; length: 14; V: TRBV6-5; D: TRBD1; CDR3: CASSLRTGNYGYTF; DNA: TGTGCCAGCAGTTTACGGACAGGGAATTATGGCTACACCTTC
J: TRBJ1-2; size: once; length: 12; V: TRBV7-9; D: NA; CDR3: CASSQRPYGYTF; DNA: TGTGCCAGCAGCCAGAGGCCCTATGGCTACACCTTC
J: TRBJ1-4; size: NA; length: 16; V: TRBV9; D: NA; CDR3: CASSVAPVATNEKLFF; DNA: TGTGCCAGCAGCGTAGCCCCCGTTGCAACTAATGAAAAACTGTTTTTT
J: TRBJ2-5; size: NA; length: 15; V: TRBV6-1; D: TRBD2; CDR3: CASSDRRLAEETQYF; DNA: TGTGCCAGCAGTGACCGGAGACTAGCAGAAGAGACCCAGTACTTC
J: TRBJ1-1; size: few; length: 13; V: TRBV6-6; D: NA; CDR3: CASSYSREAEAFF; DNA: TGTGCCAGCAGTTACTCGAGGGAGGCTGAAGCTTTCTTT
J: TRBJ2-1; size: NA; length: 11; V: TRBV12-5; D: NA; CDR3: CASGLDGEQFF; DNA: TGTGCTAGTGGTTTGGACGGGGAGCAGTTCTTC
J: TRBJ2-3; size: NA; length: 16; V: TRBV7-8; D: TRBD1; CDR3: CASSLYRGRSADTQYF; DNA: TGTGCCAGCAGCTTATACAGGGGGCGAAGTGCAGATACGCAGTATTTT
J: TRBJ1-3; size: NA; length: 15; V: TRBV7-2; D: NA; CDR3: CASSLEARAGNTIYF; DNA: TGTGCCAGCAGCTTAGAGGCCAGGGCGGGAAACACCATATATTTT
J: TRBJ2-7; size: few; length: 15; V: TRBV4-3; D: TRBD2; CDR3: CASSTSGGLTYEQYF; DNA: TGCGCCAGCAGCACTAGCGGGGGGCTGACCTACGAGCAGTACTTC
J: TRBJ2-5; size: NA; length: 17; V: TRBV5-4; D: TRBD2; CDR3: CASSPGTSGGLPETQYF; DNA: TGTGCCAGCAGCCCCGGGACTAGCGGGGGACTCCCGGAGACCCAGTACTTC
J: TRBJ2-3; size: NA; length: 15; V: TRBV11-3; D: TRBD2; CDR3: CASSSLAGVGDTQYF; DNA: TGTGCCAGCAGCTCGCTAGCGGGGGTGGGGGATACGCAGTATTTT
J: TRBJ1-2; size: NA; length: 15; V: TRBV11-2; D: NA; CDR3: CASSPGLGIVGGYTF; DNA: TGTGCCAGCAGCCCGGGACTTGGGATAGTAGGTGGCTACACCTTC
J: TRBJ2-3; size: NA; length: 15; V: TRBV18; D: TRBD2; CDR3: CASPPGGLGTDTQYF; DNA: TGTGCCAGCCCCCCGGGAGGTCTGGGTACAGATACGCAGTATTTT